The 20 T cell receptor beta chains below were found in one sample sequenced in a study of cytomegalovirus exposure and HLA in healthy donors (dated by TCRdb to about 2017). The method was the immunoSEQ multiplex PCR assay. A mixture of 60 forward primers for TCR Vbeta segments and 13 reverse primers for TCR Jbeta segments was used in the multiplex PCR. TCRdb limited this immuneACCESS table to in-frame rearrangements with V and J called. A share of clones is missing; checked studies link under half to unresolved V genes, and the rest is unexplained. This sample holds 200,000 to 250,000 clones; around 89% were observed only once. Approximately 1% of the sample goes to the ten largest clones. Sequenced material: PBMCs. The source is a woman aged 18-29 years in good health and CMV-seronegative.

V usage is TRBV5-6 and J usage is TRBJ1-1, with D unclear. CDR1 is SGHDT and CDR2 is YYEEEE in the germline V gene. The V and J ends lost 4 bases and 7 bases respectively, with 29 bases between them. The CDR3 length is 18 residues. CDR3 residues: CASSPAPLAGEWGSEAFF. CDR3 DNA sequence: TGTGCCAGCAGCCCAGCCCCTTTGGCCGGGGAGTGGGGTAGTGAAGCTTTCTTT.

This rearrangement joins TRBV4-1 to TRBJ1-6; 9 positions agree with TRBD1. From germline, CDR1 is MGHRA and CDR2 YSYEKL. This CDR3 has 17 residues. Unmatched junction bases numbered 7, after V lost 2 bases and J lost 5 bases. CDR3 DNA: TGCGCCAGCAGCCAACCTGGACAGGGGCGTGATAATTCACCCCTCCACTTT. This codes for CASSQPGQGRDNSPLHF.

The J gene is TRBJ1-1, the V gene TRBV4-2; 7 nucleotides agree with TRBD1. Germline trimming cut 0 bases from V and 0 bases from J; bases unmatched to any gene: 7. CDR1 and CDR2 (germline): LGHNA, YNFKEQ. This CDR3 is 17 amino acids long. CDR3 bases: TGTGCCAGCAGCCAAGATCGGGCAGGGGGGCTGAACACTGAAGCTTTCTTT. Translating it yields CASSQDRAGGLNTEAFF.

V and J are TRBV5-4 and TRBJ2-5, with D perhaps TRBD2 (6 bases). TRBJ2-7 matches the DNA end more closely, so the J call is doubtful. The germline gives CDR1 SGHNT, CDR2 YYREEE (reference sequence). The CDR3 is made up of 16 amino acids. The CDR3 bases are TGTGCCAGCAGCCCCTGGTCTGGACTACCTCTAAACGAGCAGTACTTC. Protein product: CASSPWSGLPLNEQYF.

The CDR3 DNA follows: TGTGCCAGCAGCTTTCGACAGGGGAACACTGAAGCTTTCTTT. Its protein is CASSFRQGNTEAFF. The chain couples TRBV7-2 to TRBJ1-1; 7 bases map to TRBD1. Per germline, CDR1 SGHTA and CDR2 FQGNSA. The CDR3 is 14 amino acids. J gave up 1 base and V 3 bases, and 2 bases lay outside the gene matches.

V gene TRBV7-6 combines with J gene TRBJ2-7, with 12 nucleotides matching TRBD1. The germline V gene encodes CDR1 SGHVS and CDR2 FNYEAQ. V was pared by 3 bases and J by 6 bases, with 6 bases of the junction left unmatched. There are 15 residues in the CDR3. For the CDR3, the DNA is TGTGCCAGCAGCTTTTCCGGGACAGGGGGCGGCGAGCAGTACTTC. Translation: CASSFSGTGGGEQYF. The variable domain in full, completed from reference TRBV7-6 and TRBJ2-7, reads GAGVSQSPRYKVTKRGQDVALRCDPISGHVSLYWYRQALGQGPEFLTYFNYEAQQDKSGLPNDRFSAERPEGSISTLTIQRTEQRDSAMYRCASSFSGTGGGEQYFGPGTRLTVT.

The chain recombines TRBV7-9 with TRBJ2-7; TRBD1 matches 10 bases. Germline V lookup: CDR1 SEHNR, CDR2 FQNEAQ (reference sequence). This CDR3 has 15 amino acids. V lost 1 base to trimming and J lost 4 bases; unmatched junction nucleotides: 4. The CDR3 here is CASSLGQGAVYEQYF. In nucleotides, the CDR3 is TGTGCCAGCAGCTTAGGACAGGGGGCTGTATACGAGCAGTACTTC.

V and J are TRBV5-4 and TRBJ2-3; 8 bases align to TRBD2. With V trimmed by 4 bases and J by 2 bases, 9 bases remained unmatched. Looked up from germline, CDR1 is SGHNT and CDR2 is YYREEE (reference sequence). The CDR3 covers 16 residues. The CDR3 spells CASSPQRESFTDTQYF. As DNA, the CDR3 is TGTGCCAGCAGCCCTCAGCGGGAGAGTTTCACAGATACGCAGTATTTT.

This sequence joins TRBV6-6 and TRBJ1-1; D uncertain. CDR1 and CDR2 from the germline V gene are MNHNY and SVGAGI (reference sequence). The CDR3 is 15 amino acids. Trimming took off 0 bases at V and 4 bases at J, with 12 bases between the two ends. CDR3 loop: CASSYSGGRVTEAFF. CDR3 sequence (DNA): TGTGCCAGCAGTTACTCGGGAGGGAGGGTCACTGAAGCTTTCTTT.

The V call is TRBV18, the J call TRBJ2-3; TRBD2 matches at 12 bases. The CDR3 runs to 18 residues. The J segment lost 0 bases and the V segment lost 3 bases, leaving 7 bases of the junction unmatched. The germline gives CDR1 KGHSH, CDR2 LQKENI. CDR3 sequence (DNA): TGTGCCAGCTCACCGTGGTGGACTAGCGGGGCTAGCACAGATACGCAGTATTTT. This sequence encodes CASSPWWTSGASTDTQYF.

The gene calls are TRBV6-5 and TRBJ1-2, with D perhaps matching TRBD1 (6 bases). V gave up 1 base and J gave up 6 bases, with 15 bases separating them. Per the germline V gene, CDR1 is MNHEY and CDR2 is SVGAGI. This CDR3 contains 15 residues. This CDR3 is CASSYYQDSGDGYTF. The CDR3 region has the DNA TGTGCCAGCAGTTACTACCAGGACAGCGGGGATGGCTACACCTTC.

This chain joins TRBV7-9 and TRBJ2-3, with D tentatively TRBD1 (5 bases). Trimming took 2 bases from V and 8 from J, leaving 5 bases between them. Looked up from germline, CDR1 is SEHNR and CDR2 is FQNEAQ (reference sequence). CDR3 size: 11 residues. CDR3 in DNA: TGTGCCAGCAGCTTACAGGGTACGCAGTATTTT. Translated, it gives CASSLQGTQYF. Variable domain in full (rest from reference TRBV7-9 and TRBJ2-3): DTGVSQNPRHKITKRGQNVTFRCDPISEHNRLYWYRQTLGQGPEFLTYFQNEAQLEKSRLLSDRFSAERPKGSFSTLEIQRTEQGDSAMYLCASSLQGTQYFGPGTRLTVL.

V gene TRBV30 combines with J gene TRBJ1-3; D might be TRBD1 (6 bases). The V gene lost 3 bases and the J gene lost 1 base, with 10 bases spanning the gap. The length of the CDR3 is 14 residues. From germline, CDR1 is GTSNPN and CDR2 SVGIG (reference sequence). The DNA for the CDR3 is TGTGCCTGGAGCCAGACAGGTTCTGGAAACACCATATATTTT. Translation gives CAWSQTGSGNTIYF.

The gene calls are TRBV6-4 and TRBJ2-7; the match to TRBD2 covers 11 bases. This CDR3 comprises 18 residues. V gave up 0 bases and J gave up 0 bases; unmatched junction bases: 7. CDR1 and CDR2 (germline): MRHNA, SNTAGT. In DNA form, the CDR3 reads TGTGCCAGCAGTGACTCGCCTAGCGGGAGGCCCAGCTCCTACGAGCAGTACTTC. Protein: CASSDSPSGRPSSYEQYF.

The chain employs TRBV15 and TRBJ2-3, with D possibly being TRBD2 (7 bases). With 6 bases removed from V and 1 base from J, the gap between germline ends came to 14 bases. Looked up from germline, CDR1 is LNHNV and CDR2 is YYDKDF (reference sequence). The CDR3 runs 15 residues. The chain's CDR3 is CATREQGRGTDTQYF. The CDR3 DNA sequence: TGTGCCACCAGGGAGCAGGGGAGGGGCACAGATACGCAGTATTTT. Together with reference TRBV15 and TRBJ2-3, the CDR3 gives the full variable domain: DAMVIQNPRYQVTQFGKPVTLSCSQTLNHNVMYWYQQKSSQAPKLLFHYYDKDFNNEADTPDNFQSRRPNTSFCFLDIRSPGLGDTAMYLCATREQGRGTDTQYFGPGTRLTVL.

A note on this clone: An end of the junction does not agree with germline; a read error may underlie this. The rearrangement uses TRBV23-1 and TRBJ2-3, with D hard to call. TRBV23-1 is filed as an ORF, its function uncertain. This CDR3 region has 13 residues. The CDR3 DNA sequence: TGCGCCAGCATGGCAGGTGGCACAGATACGCCGTATTTT. Amino acids: CASMAGGTDTPYF.

This sequence joins TRBV9 and TRBJ2-1; the D gene is possibly TRBD2 (6 bases). Germline V gives CDR1 SGDLS, CDR2 YYNGEE. Trimming cost V 4 bases and J 8 bases, with 25 bases left between them. The CDR3 runs to 17 residues. CDR3: CASSPKSLWAGKDEQFF. CDR3 nucleotides: TGTGCCAGCAGCCCCAAGTCCCTCTGGGCGGGAAAGGATGAGCAGTTCTTC.

The CDR3 sequence: CASSEIVEGGYTF. CDR3 nucleotides: TGTGCCAGCAGTGAAATTGTCGAGGGCGGCTACACCTTC. The chain combines TRBV25-1 with TRBJ1-2; D unclear. V shed 2 bases and J shed 8 bases, with 12 bases lying between them. Germline CDR1 MGHDK, CDR2 SYGVNS. The CDR3 spans 13 residues.

The rearrangement joins TRBV15 to TRBJ2-7, with D tentatively TRBD2 (5 bases). CDR3 size: 15 residues. Per germline, CDR1 LNHNV and CDR2 YYDKDF (reference sequence). Trimming pared 0 bases from V and 4 bases from J, leaving 13 bases between. CDR3 region: CATSREVLGNYEQYF. CDR3 bases: TGTGCCACCAGCAGAGAGGTACTAGGAAATTACGAGCAGTACTTC.

This clone was found a few times. The gene calls are TRBV29-1 and TRBJ1-2; TRBD1 might be the D (5 bases). CDR3 length: 12 residues. The V end lost 5 bases, the J end lost 4 bases, and 11 bases lay between the germline ends. Per germline, CDR1 SQVTM and CDR2 ANQGSEA. CDR3 nucleotides: TGCAGCGTTTTTCAGGGTGCCTATGGCTACACCTTC. It yields the protein CSVFQGAYGYTF.